This T cell receptor (beta chain) was retrieved from a study of metastatic and nonmetastatic thyroid tumors (TCRdb year 2020). For the wider study: Repertoires from peripheral blood and from tumor or nodule tissue samples of malignant and benign thyroid patients were compared. Results the study describes overall, beyond this receptor: In both blood and tumor samples, TCR beta diversity was reported to be significantly higher in malignant tumors than in benign nodules.

In the germline V gene, CDR1 corresponds to MDHEN and CDR2 to SYDVKM. The CDR3 measures 10 amino acids from cysteine to phenylalanine. The sequence is cut down to CDR3 DNA, 30 bases in frame from base 1. V gives up 4 bases and J gives up 6 bases, and the segment between their germline ends measures 0 bases. Before undergoing thyroid surgery, none of the patients had been given any kind of treatment. The study retrospectively analysed patient clinical samples collected from the early 2010s to the late 2010s using T-cell receptor beta sequencing. By its share of the sample, this clone is medium-sized (0.01 to 0.1%). Its recognized antigen is unknown. No much larger clonotype is one base removed from it; base qualities were not supplied. Receptors were amplified or captured by PCR. Reads for this sample came from an Illumina HiSeq 4000. High-throughput sequencing was used to profile the TCR beta-chain CDR3 region of each patient. The original methods were these. Drawing on CDR3 differences between clinicopathological groups, the researchers built a classifier meant to tell apart patients with distant-metastatic papillary thyroid cancer. Repertoire diversity was assessed with the Shannon index, and tumor-blood repertoire similarity with the Morisita-Horn index. Through fastp at Q25 and MiXCR, TCRdb rebuilt clones from the public reads, retaining in-frame beta chains. Clone size and V and J calls follow TCRdb, not the original study. Across this sample there are roughly 16,000 clones, with 15% to 18% seen only once. Roughly 17% of the sample lies in the top ten.

The sequenced material came from blood. This receptor was taken from a female donor with papillary thyroid cancer or a benign thyroid nodule (not recorded which). Some clones in this sample may be carry-over from other donors' samples. The receptor chain draws on TRBV28 and TRBJ2-2; the D gene cannot be resolved reliably. The DNA sequence follows: TGTGCCAGCAGTTCCGGGGAGCTGTTTTTT. This translates into CASSSGELFF.